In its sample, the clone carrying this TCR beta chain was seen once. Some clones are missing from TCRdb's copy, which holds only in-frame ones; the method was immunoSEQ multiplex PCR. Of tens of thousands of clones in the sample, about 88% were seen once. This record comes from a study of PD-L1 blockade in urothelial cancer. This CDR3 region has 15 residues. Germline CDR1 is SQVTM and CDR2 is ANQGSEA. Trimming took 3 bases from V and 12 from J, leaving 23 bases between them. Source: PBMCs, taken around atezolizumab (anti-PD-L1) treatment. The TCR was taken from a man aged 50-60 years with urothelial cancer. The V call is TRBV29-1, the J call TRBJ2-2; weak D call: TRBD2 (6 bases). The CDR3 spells CSVDEGGGTGEKLFF. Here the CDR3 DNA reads TGCAGCGTTGATGAGGGAGGAGGGACCGGGGAGAAGCTGTTTTTT.